The entry below describes one T cell receptor beta chain. The germline CDR1 and CDR2 sequences are MDHEN and SYDVKM. The CDR3 consists of 17 residues. V was pared by 5 bases and J by 2 bases, with 21 bases between. Assay: immunoSEQ multiplex PCR; the TCRdb copy retains only in-frame clones and omits some. The sample carries 310,000 or so clones, 90% to 95% recorded once. This sample was taken from a study of blood T cell repertoires in COVID-19. The chain links TRBV28 to TRBJ1-1; maybe TRBD1 (5 bases). The sequence derives from a woman aged 25 to 39 with COVID-19, enrolled during active disease. The sequenced sample was peripheral blood. This CDR3 reads CASSTIRVREGNTEAFF. CDR3 DNA: TGTGCCAGCAGTACCATCCGAGTCAGGGAGGGTAACACTGAAGCTTTCTTT. Supplemented by reference TRBV28 and TRBJ1-1, the full variable domain reads DVKVTQSSRYLVKRTGEKVFLECVQDMDHENMFWYRQDPGLGLRLIYFSYDVKMKEKGDIPEGYSVSREKKERFSLILESASTNQTSMYLCASSTIRVREGNTEAFFGQGTRLTVV.